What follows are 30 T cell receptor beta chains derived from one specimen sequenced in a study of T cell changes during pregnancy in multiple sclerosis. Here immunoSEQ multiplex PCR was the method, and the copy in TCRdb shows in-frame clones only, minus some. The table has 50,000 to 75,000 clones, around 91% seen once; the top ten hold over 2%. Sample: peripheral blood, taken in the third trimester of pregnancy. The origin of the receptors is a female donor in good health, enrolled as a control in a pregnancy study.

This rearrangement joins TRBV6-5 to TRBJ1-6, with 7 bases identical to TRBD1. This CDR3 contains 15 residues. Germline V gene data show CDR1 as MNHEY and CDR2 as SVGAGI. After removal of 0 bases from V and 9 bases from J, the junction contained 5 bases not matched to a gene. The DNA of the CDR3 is TGTGCCAGCAGTTACTCAACAGGGGTAGCTTCACCCCTCCACTTT. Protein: CASSYSTGVASPLHF.

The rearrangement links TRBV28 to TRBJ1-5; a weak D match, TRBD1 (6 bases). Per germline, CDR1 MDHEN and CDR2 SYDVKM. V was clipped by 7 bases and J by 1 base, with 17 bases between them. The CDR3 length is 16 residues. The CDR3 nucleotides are TGTGCCAGCATCTCCAATTATGGACAGAGCAATCAGCCCCAGCATTTT. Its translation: CASISNYGQSNQPQHF.

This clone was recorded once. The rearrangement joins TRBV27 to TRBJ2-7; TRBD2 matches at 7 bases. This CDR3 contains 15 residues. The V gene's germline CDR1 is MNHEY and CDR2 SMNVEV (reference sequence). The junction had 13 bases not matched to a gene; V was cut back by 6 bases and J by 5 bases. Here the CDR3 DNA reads TGTGCCAGCAGCCCCGGGGGGTGGGCGGGGGACGAGCAGTACTTC. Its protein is CASSPGGWAGDEQYF.

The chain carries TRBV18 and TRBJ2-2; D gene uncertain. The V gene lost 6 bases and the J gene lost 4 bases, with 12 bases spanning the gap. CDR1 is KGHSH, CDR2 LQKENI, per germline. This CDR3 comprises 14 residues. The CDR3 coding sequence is TGTGCCAGCTCCCCGAGTGGTCTCACCGGGGAGCTGTTTTTT. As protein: CASSPSGLTGELFF.

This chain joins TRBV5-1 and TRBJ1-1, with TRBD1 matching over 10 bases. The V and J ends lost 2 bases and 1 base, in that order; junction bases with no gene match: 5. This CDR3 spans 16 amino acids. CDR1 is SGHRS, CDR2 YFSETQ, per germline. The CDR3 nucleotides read TGCGCCAGCAGCTTAACCGGGACAGGGGCGAACACTGAAGCTTTCTTT. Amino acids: CASSLTGTGANTEAFF.

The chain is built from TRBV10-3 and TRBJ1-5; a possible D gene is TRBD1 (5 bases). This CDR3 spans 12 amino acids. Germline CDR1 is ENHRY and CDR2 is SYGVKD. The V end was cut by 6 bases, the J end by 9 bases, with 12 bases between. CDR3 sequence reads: CAISPGGWPQHF. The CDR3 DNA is TGTGCCATCAGCCCCGGGGGGTGGCCCCAGCATTTT.

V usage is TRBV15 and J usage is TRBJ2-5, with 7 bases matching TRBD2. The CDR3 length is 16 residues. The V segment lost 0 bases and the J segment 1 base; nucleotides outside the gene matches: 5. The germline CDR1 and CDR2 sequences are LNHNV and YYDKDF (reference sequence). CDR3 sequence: CATSRDRGGAQETQYF. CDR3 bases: TGTGCCACCAGCAGAGATCGGGGAGGGGCCCAAGAGACCCAGTACTTC.

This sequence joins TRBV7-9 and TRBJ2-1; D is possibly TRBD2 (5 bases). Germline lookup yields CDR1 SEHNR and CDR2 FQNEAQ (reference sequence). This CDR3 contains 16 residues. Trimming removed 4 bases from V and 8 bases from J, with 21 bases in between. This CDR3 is CASSSPDFLRRHEQFF. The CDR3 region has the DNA TGTGCCAGCAGCTCCCCCGACTTCCTCCGGAGGCATGAGCAGTTCTTC.

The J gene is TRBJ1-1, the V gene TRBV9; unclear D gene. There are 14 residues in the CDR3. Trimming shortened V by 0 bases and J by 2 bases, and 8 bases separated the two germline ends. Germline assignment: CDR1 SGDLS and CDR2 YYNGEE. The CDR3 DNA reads TGTGCCAGCAGCGTAGTTTCGGTAAACACTGAAGCTTTCTTT. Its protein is CASSVVSVNTEAFF.

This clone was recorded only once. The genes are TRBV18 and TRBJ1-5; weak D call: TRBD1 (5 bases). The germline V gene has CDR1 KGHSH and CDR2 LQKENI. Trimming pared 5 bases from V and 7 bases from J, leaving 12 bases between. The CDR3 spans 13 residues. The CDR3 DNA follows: TGTGCCAGCTCAGCGACAGAAGAGCAGCCCCAGCATTTT. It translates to CASSATEEQPQHF.

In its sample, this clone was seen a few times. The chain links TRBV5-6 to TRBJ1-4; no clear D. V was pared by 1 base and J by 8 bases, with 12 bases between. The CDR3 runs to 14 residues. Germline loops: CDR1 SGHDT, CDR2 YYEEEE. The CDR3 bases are TGTGCCAGCAGCTTGATCTTTAATCCGGAAAAACTGTTTTTT. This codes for CASSLIFNPEKLFF.

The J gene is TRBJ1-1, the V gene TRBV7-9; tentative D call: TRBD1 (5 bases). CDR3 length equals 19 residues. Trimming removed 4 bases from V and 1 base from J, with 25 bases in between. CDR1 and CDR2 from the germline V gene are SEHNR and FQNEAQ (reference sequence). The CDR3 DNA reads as TGTGCCAGCAGCTCTAGCGGGGGATGGCTCACAGGAGGGAACACTGAAGCTTTCTTT. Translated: CASSSSGGWLTGGNTEAFF.

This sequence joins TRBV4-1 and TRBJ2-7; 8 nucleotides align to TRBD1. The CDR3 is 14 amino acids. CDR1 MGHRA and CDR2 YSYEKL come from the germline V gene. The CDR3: CTDRVVPRSYEQYF. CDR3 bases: TGCACGGACAGGGTCGTCCCCCGCTCCTACGAGCAGTACTTC.

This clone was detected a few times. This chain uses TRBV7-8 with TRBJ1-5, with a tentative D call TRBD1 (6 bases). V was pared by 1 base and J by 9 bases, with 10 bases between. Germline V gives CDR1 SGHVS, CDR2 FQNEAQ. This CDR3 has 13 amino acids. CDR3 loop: CASSLGRGGPQHF. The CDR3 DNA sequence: TGTGCCAGCAGCTTAGGTAGGGGGGGGCCCCAGCATTTT.

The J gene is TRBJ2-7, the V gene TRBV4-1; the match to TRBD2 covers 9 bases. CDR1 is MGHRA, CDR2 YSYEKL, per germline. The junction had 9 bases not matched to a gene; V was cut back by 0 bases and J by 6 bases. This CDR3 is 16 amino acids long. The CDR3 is CASSQEGRREGLEQYF. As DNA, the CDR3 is TGCGCCAGCAGCCAAGAGGGTCGGCGGGAGGGCCTCGAGCAGTACTTC.

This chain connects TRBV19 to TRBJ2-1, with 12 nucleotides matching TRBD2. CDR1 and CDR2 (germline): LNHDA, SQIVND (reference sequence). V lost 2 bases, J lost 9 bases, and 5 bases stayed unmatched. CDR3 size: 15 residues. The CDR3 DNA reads TGTGCCAGTAGTATACGGCTAGCGGGAGGGAGTGAGCAGTTCTTC. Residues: CASSIRLAGGSEQFF.

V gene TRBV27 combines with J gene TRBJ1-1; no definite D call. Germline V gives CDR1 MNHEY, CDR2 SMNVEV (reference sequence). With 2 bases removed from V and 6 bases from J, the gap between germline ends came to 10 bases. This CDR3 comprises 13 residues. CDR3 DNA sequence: TGTGCCAGCAGTTTAAAAGCTTTCGCTGAAGCTTTCTTT. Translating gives CASSLKAFAEAFF.

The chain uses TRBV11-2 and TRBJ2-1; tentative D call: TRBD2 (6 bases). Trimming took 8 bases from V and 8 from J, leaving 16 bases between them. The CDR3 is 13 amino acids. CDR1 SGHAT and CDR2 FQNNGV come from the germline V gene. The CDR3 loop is CASGGTSPHEQFF. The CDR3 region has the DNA TGTGCCAGCGGCGGGACGAGTCCCCATGAGCAGTTCTTC. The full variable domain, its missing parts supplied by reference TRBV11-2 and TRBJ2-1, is EAGVAQSPRYKIIEKRQSVAFWCNPISGHATLYWYQQILGQGPKLLIQFQNNGVVDDSQLPKDRFSAERLKGVDSTLKIQPAKLEDSAVYLCASGGTSPHEQFFGPGTRLTVL.

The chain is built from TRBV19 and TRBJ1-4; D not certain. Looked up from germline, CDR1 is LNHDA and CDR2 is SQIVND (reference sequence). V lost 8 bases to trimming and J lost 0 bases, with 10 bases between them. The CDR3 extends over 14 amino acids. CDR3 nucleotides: TGTGCCAGTGGTCTCGGAGCAACTAATGAAAAACTGTTTTTT. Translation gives CASGLGATNEKLFF.

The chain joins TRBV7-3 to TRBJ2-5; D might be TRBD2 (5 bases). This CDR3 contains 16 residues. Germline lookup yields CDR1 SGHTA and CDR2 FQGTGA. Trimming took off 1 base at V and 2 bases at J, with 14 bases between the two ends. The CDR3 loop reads CASSLIGAERQETQYF. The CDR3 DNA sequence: TGTGCCAGCAGCTTAATTGGAGCGGAGAGACAAGAGACCCAGTACTTC.

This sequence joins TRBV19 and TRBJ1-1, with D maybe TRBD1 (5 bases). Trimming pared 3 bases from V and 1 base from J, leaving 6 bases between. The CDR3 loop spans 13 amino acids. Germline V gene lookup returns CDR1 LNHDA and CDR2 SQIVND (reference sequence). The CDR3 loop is CASSIGGNTEAFF. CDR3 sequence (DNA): TGTGCCAGTAGTATCGGGGGGAACACTGAAGCTTTCTTT.

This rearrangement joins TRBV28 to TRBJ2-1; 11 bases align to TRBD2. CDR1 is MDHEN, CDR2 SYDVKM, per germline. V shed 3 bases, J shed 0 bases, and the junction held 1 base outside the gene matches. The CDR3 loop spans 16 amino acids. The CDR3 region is CASSFGTSGSYNEQFF. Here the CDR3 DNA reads TGTGCCAGCAGTTTCGGGACTAGCGGCTCCTACAATGAGCAGTTCTTC.

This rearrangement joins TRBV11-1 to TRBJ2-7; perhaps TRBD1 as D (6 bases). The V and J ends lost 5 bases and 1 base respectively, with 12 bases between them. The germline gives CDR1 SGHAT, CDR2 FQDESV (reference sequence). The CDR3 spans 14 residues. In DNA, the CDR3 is TGTGCCAGCAGCACCGGACAGATTTCCTACGAGCAGTACTTC. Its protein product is CASSTGQISYEQYF.

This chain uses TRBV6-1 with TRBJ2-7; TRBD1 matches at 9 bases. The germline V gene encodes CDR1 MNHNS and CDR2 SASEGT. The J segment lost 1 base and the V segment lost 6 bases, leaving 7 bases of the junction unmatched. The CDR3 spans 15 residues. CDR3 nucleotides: TGTGCCAGCAGGGGGTCCGGGACAGGGTCCTACGAGCAGTACTTC. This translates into CASRGSGTGSYEQYF.

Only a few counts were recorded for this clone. CDR3 region: CASSLVVPPEKLFF. The CDR3 DNA sequence: TGTGCCAGCAGCTTAGTAGTTCCCCCTGAAAAACTGTTTTTT. The V call is TRBV7-2, the J call TRBJ1-4, with no clear D. V was cut by 1 base and J by 7 bases, with 10 bases left in between. This CDR3 has 14 residues. CDR1 SGHTA and CDR2 FQGNSA come from the germline V gene. The whole variable domain, remainder taken from reference TRBV7-2 and TRBJ1-4, is GAGVSQSPSNKVTEKGKDVELRCDPISGHTALYWYRQSLGQGLEFLIYFQGNSAPDKSGLPSDRFSAERTGGSVSTLTIQRTQQEDSAVYLCASSLVVPPEKLFFGSGTQLSVL.

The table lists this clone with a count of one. The CDR3 loop is CASSRTGYTEAFF. The CDR3 nucleotides read TGTGCCAGCAGCCGAACAGGGTACACTGAAGCTTTCTTT. This chain connects TRBV6-1 to TRBJ1-1, with D maybe TRBD1 (6 bases). Per germline, CDR1 MNHNS and CDR2 SASEGT. CDR3 size: 13 residues. V lost 6 bases to trimming and J lost 3 bases, with 11 bases between them.

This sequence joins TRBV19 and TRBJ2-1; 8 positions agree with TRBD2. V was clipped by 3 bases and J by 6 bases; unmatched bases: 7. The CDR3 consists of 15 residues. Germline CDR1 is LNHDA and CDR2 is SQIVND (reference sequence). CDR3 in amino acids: CASSMIRLAFNEQFF. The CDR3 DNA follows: TGTGCCAGTAGTATGATAAGACTAGCGTTCAATGAGCAGTTCTTC.

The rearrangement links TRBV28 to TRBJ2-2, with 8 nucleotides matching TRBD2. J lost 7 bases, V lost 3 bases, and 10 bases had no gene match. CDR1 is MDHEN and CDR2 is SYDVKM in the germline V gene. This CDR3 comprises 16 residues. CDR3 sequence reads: CASSFKVLAGIGELFF. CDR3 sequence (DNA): TGTGCCAGCAGTTTTAAAGTTCTAGCGGGTATCGGGGAGCTGTTTTTT.

The CDR3 loop is CASSFGGSQRSYNEQFF. The CDR3 DNA reads as TGTGCCAGCAGCTTTGGAGGCTCCCAGCGCTCCTACAATGAGCAGTTCTTC. The chain couples TRBV7-9 to TRBJ2-1, with TRBD2 as a possible D gene (5 bases). V was trimmed by 3 bases and J by 0 bases, leaving 15 bases between them. This CDR3 has 17 amino acids. Germline-derived CDR1 and CDR2 are SEHNR and FQNEAQ (reference sequence). The variable domain in full, completed from reference TRBV7-9 and TRBJ2-1, reads DTGVSQNPRHKITKRGQNVTFRCDPISEHNRLYWYRQTLGQGPEFLTYFQNEAQLEKSRLLSDRFSAERPKGSFSTLEIQRTEQGDSAMYLCASSFGGSQRSYNEQFFGPGTRLTVL.

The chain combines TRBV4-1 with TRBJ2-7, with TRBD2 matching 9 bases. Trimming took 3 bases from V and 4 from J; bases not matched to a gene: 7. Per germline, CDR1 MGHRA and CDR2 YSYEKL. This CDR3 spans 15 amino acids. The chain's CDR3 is CASSHTAGGQYEQYF. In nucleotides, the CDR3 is TGCGCCAGCAGCCACACCGCGGGGGGGCAATACGAGCAGTACTTC.